This TCR beta chain originates from a study of blood T cell repertoires in COVID-19. The CDR3 is 15 residues long. Per germline, CDR1 SGHRS and CDR2 YFSETQ. V shed 0 bases and J 4 bases; nucleotides not matched to a gene: 4. Original data processing: Using reference gene primer amplification, nucleated cell counts were estimated. The protocol was immunoSEQ multiplex PCR, while the TCRdb copy is restricted to in-frame clones and leaves out a portion. The V and J calls and clone size were taken over from that table, and D and trimming were inferred from the DNA. This table has some 100,000 clones, about 78% appearing once.

The sequenced sample was peripheral blood. The origin of this receptor is a human donor in a cohort sampled during active or convalescent COVID-19. The chain recombines TRBV5-1 with TRBJ2-1; 7 bases align to TRBD1. The CDR3 here is CASSLEGGFYNEQFF. The CDR3 nucleotides read TGCGCCAGCAGCTTGGAAGGGGGCTTTTACAATGAGCAGTTCTTC.